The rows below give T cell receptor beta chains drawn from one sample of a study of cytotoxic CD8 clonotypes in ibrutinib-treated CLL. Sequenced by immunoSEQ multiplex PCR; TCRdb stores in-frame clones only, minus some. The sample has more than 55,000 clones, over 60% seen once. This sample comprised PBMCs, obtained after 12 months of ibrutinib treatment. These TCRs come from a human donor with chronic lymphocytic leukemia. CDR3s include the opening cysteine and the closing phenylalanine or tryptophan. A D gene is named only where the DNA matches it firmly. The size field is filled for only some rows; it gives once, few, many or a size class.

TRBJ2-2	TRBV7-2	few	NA	TGTGCCAGCAGCTTAGTGGGGGCGAACACCGGGGAGCTGTTTTTT	CASSLVGANTGELFF
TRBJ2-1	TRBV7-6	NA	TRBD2	TGTGCCAGCAGCTCCGTAGCGGGGTCCTACAATGAGCAGTTCTTC	CASSSVAGSYNEQFF
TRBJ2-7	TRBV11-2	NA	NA	TGTGCCAGCAGCTTAGTACACCTCTCCTACGAGCAGTACTTC	CASSLVHLSYEQYF
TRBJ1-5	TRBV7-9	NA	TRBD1	TGTGCCAGCAGCTTAGTAGGGAGGGGGCGCAATCAGCCCCAGCATTTT	CASSLVGRGRNQPQHF
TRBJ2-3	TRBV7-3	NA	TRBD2	TGTGCCAGCAGCCTTGGACTAGTGACAGATACGCAGTATTTT	CASSLGLVTDTQYF
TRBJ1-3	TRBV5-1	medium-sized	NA	TGCGCCAGCAGCTTGTCAGGGACTGGAAACACCATATATTTT	CASSLSGTGNTIYF
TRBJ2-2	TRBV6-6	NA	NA	TGTGCCAGCAGTTACGAGGGCACCGGGGAGCTGTTTTTT	CASSYEGTGELFF
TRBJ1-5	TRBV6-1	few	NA	TGTGCCAGCAGGGTAGATTTCAATCAGCCCCAGCATTTT	CASRVDFNQPQHF
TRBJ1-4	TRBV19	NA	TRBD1	TGTGCCAGTAGTATAAGAGGGACAGGGCACCTCAATGAAAAACTGTTTTTT	CASSIRGTGHLNEKLFF
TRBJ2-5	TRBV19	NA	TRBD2	TGTGCCAGTAGTATAGATCTATTGACGGGAGGCGAGACCCAGTACTTC	CASSIDLLTGGETQYF
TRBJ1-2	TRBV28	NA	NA	TGTGCCAGCAGTTTAGGGCGTGGCTACACCTTC	CASSLGRGYTF
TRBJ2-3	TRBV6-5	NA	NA	TGTGCCAGCAGTTCCACCATGAGGGATACGCAGTATTTT	CASSSTMRDTQYF
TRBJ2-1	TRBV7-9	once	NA	TGTGCCAGCAGCCTAACCCTCGGGGGAAATGAGCAGTTCTTC	CASSLTLGGNEQFF
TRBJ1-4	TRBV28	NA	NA	TGTGCCAGCAGCCCAAAGGTCGCAGCTGCAACTAATGAAAAACTGTTTTTT	CASSPKVAAATNEKLFF
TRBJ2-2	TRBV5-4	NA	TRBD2	TGTGCCAGCAGCCGTCTACCGGGACTAGCGGGAGACACCGGGGAGCTGTTTTTT	CASSRLPGLAGDTGELFF
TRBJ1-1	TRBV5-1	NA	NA	TGCGCCAGCAGCAAGGGCCTATCTACTGAAGCTTTCTTT	CASSKGLSTEAFF
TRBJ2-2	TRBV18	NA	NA	TGTGCCAGCTCACCACCGAGCCGACCTTTGAACACCGGGGAGCTGTTTTTT	CASSPPSRPLNTGELFF